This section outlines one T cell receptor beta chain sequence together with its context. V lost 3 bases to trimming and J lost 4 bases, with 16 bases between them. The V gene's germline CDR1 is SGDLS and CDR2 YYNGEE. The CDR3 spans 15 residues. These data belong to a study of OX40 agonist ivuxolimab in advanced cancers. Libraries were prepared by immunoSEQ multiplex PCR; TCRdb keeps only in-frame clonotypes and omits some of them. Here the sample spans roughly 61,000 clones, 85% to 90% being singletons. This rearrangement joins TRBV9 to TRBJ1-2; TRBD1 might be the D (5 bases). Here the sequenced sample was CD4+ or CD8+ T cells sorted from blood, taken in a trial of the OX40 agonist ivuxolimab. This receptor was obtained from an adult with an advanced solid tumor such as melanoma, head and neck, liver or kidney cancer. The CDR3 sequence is CASSAYPDSPYGYTF. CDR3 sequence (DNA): TGTGCCAGCAGCGCATACCCCGACAGCCCCTATGGCTACACCTTC.